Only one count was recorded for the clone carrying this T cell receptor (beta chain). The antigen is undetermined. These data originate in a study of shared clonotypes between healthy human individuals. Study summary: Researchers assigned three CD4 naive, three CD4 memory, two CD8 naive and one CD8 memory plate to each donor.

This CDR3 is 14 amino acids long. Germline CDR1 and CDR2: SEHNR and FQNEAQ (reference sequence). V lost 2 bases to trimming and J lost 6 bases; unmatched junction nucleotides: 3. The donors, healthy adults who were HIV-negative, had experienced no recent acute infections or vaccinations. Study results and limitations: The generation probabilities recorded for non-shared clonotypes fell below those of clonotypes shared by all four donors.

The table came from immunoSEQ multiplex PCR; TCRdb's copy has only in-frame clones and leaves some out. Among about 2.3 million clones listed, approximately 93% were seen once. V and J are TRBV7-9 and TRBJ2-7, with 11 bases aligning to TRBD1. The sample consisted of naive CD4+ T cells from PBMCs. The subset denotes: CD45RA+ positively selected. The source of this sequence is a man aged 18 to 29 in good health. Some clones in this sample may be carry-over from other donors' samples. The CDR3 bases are TGTGCCAGCAGCTTATGGGACAGGGGGGCCGAGCAGTACTTC. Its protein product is CASSLWDRGAEQYF.